Listed below are T cell receptor beta chains from one sample, sequenced in a study of T cell responses to AZD1222 COVID-19 vaccine. The table came from immunoSEQ multiplex PCR; TCRdb's copy has only in-frame clones and leaves some out. The table has 120,000 or so clones, over 80% seen once. The specimen was peripheral blood, collected on day 0 of AZD1222 vaccination. The receptors come from an adult in good health. Both conserved end residues are part of each CDR3. D genes are given only for firm matches. Only part of the rows carry a size: once, few, many, or a class if the clone is expanded.

v_gene	d_gene	abundance	len	j_gene	CDR3aa	CDR3nt
TRBV5-4	NA	NA	12	TRBJ2-5	CASSANKETQYF	TGTGCCAGCAGCGCCAATAAAGAGACCCAGTACTTC
TRBV2	NA	NA	14	TRBJ1-5	CASSDRVSNQPQHF	TGTGCCAGCAGTGACAGGGTTAGCAATCAGCCCCAGCATTTT
TRBV5-6	TRBD1	NA	14	TRBJ1-2	CASSGDRGLGGYTF	TGTGCCAGCAGCGGGGACAGGGGGTTGGGTGGCTACACCTTC
TRBV18	TRBD2	NA	15	TRBJ2-7	CASSPRGGGTDEQYF	TGTGCCAGCTCACCGCGGGGGGGAGGTACGGACGAGCAGTACTTC
TRBV5-1	NA	NA	11	TRBJ1-2	CASSGGFGYTF	TGCGCCAGCAGCGGGGGATTTGGCTACACCTTC
TRBV27	NA	NA	16	TRBJ1-6	CASSGWRAGRGSPLHF	TGTGCCAGCAGTGGATGGCGGGCAGGAAGGGGCTCACCCCTCCACTTT
TRBV7-2	NA	NA	11	TRBJ2-1	CASSLAWEQFF	TGTGCCAGCAGCTTAGCGTGGGAGCAGTTCTTC
TRBV28	TRBD2	once	13	TRBJ2-1	CASEPGLVNEQFF	TGTGCCAGCGAACCCGGACTAGTCAATGAGCAGTTCTTC
TRBV28	NA	NA	15	TRBJ1-1	CASSLWTTVNTEAFF	TGTGCCAGCAGTTTATGGACGACAGTGAACACTGAAGCTTTCTTT
TRBV5-1	TRBD2	NA	16	TRBJ2-5	CASSPRTSGSAETQYF	TGCGCCAGCAGCCCGCGGACTAGCGGGAGTGCGGAGACCCAGTACTTC
TRBV5-1	NA	NA	13	TRBJ2-5	CASSRAPQETQYF	TGCGCCAGCAGCCGCGCCCCCCAAGAGACCCAGTACTTC
TRBV5-6	TRBD1	NA	17	TRBJ1-5	CASSLGPATGSGQPQHF	TGTGCCAGCAGCTTGGGGCCTGCGACAGGGTCTGGTCAGCCCCAGCATTTT
TRBV28	TRBD1	NA	14	TRBJ2-7	CASSLIDRGLEQYF	TGTGCCAGCAGTTTAATTGACAGGGGGCTTGAGCAGTACTTC
TRBV2	TRBD2	NA	15	TRBJ2-3	CASNYGLARTDTQYF	TGTGCCAGCAACTACGGACTAGCGCGCACAGATACGCAGTATTTT
TRBV18	NA	NA	14	TRBJ1-3	CASSPALSGNTIYF	TGTGCCAGCTCACCCGCCCTCTCTGGAAACACCATATATTTT
TRBV10-3	TRBD1	NA	14	TRBJ2-2	CAITDRGNTGELFF	TGTGCCATCACCGACAGGGGGAACACCGGGGAGCTGTTTTTT
TRBV3-1/TRBV3-2	TRBD2	NA	14	TRBJ2-7	CASSHGLAGAEQYF	TGTGCCAGCAGCCACGGACTAGCGGGAGCCGAGCAGTACTTC
TRBV9	NA	NA	14	TRBJ2-7	CASSVGISTYEQYF	TGTGCCAGCAGCGTAGGAATCTCGACGTACGAGCAGTACTTC
TRBV3-1/TRBV3-2	NA	NA	17	TRBJ2-5	CASSQDSRLAPGETQYF	TGTGCCAGCAGCCAAGATTCAAGGCTAGCGCCAGGGGAGACCCAGTACTTC
TRBV21-1	NA	NA	14	TRBJ2-1	CASSKVRRGGEQFF	TGTGCCAGCAGCAAAGTGAGGAGGGGCGGTGAGCAGTTCTTC
TRBV2	NA	NA	15	TRBJ1-1	CASMAQRGANTEAFF	TGTGCCAGCATGGCCCAGCGGGGGGCGAACACTGAAGCTTTCTTT
TRBV30	NA	NA	13	TRBJ1-5	CAWAGAVDQPQHF	TGTGCCTGGGCGGGGGCGGTGGATCAGCCCCAGCATTTT
TRBV5-1	NA	NA	16	TRBJ2-7	CASRLRDGGRTYEQYF	TGCGCCAGCAGGCTGCGGGACGGCGGTAGAACCTACGAGCAGTACTTC
TRBV21-1	NA	NA	17	TRBJ2-1	CASSSKTSGSSYNEQFF	TGTGCCAGCAGCAGTAAGACTAGCGGGAGCTCCTACAATGAGCAGTTCTTC
TRBV5-1	NA	NA	16	TRBJ2-7	CASSLAGRSPSYEQYF	TGCGCCAGCAGCTTGGCCGGACGATCCCCCTCCTACGAGCAGTACTTC
TRBV3-1/TRBV3-2	NA	NA	16	TRBJ1-2	CASSQDLYRENYGYTF	TGTGCCAGCAGCCAAGATCTGTACAGGGAGAACTATGGCTACACCTTC
TRBV28	TRBD1	NA	15	TRBJ2-7	CASSIPGTGGYEQYF	TGTGCCAGCAGTATTCCCGGGACAGGTGGATACGAGCAGTACTTC
TRBV7-9	TRBD1	NA	19	TRBJ1-2	CASSRYRDRRLDPNYGYTF	TGTGCCAGCAGCCGTTACCGGGACAGGCGACTTGACCCTAACTATGGCTACACCTTC
TRBV28	TRBD1	NA	15	TRBJ1-4	CASSLQGAGNEKLFF	TGTGCCAGCAGTTTACAGGGGGCGGGGAATGAAAAACTGTTTTTT
TRBV5-1	NA	NA	15	TRBJ2-1	CASSLAGVGYNEQFF	TGCGCCAGCAGCCTGGCGGGTGTGGGATACAATGAGCAGTTCTTC
TRBV28	TRBD2	NA	13	TRBJ2-1	CASSSGLAGEQFF	TGTGCCAGCAGTTCGGGGCTAGCGGGTGAGCAGTTCTTC
TRBV27	NA	NA	16	TRBJ1-1	CASSPWTTLLNTEAFF	TGTGCCAGCAGTCCCTGGACCACCCTATTGAACACTGAAGCTTTCTTT
TRBV3-1/TRBV3-2	TRBD1	NA	14	TRBJ1-2	CASSPQGGNYGYTF	TGTGCCAGCAGCCCACAGGGGGGGAACTATGGCTACACCTTC
TRBV6-4	TRBD1	NA	14	TRBJ1-2	CASSPDRGRGGYTF	TGTGCCAGCAGCCCGGACAGGGGGAGAGGGGGCTACACCTTC
TRBV5-1	NA	NA	15	TRBJ2-2	CASSLALENTGELFF	TGCGCCAGCAGCTTGGCCTTGGAGAACACCGGGGAGCTGTTTTTT
TRBV28	TRBD1	NA	17	TRBJ1-3	CASSPPRTDRAGNTIYF	TGTGCCAGCAGTCCCCCAAGAACGGACAGGGCTGGAAACACCATATATTTT
TRBV5-5	NA	few	16	TRBJ2-5	CASSYGPLTEQETQYF	TGTGCCAGCAGCTACGGCCCCCTGACGGAACAAGAGACCCAGTACTTC
TRBV5-1	TRBD2	few	14	TRBJ2-7	CASSLVAGVSEQYF	TGCGCCAGCAGCCTGGTAGCGGGAGTTAGCGAGCAGTACTTC
TRBV9	NA	NA	16	TRBJ2-2	CASSVRGDVGTGELFF	TGTGCCAGCAGCGTAAGAGGTGACGTGGGAACCGGGGAGCTGTTTTTT
TRBV5-1	NA	NA	15	TRBJ1-3	CASSPTQGHGNTIYF	TGCGCCAGCAGCCCGACTCAGGGACATGGAAACACCATATATTTT
TRBV5-1	NA	NA	15	TRBJ2-7	CASSLARAEAYEQYF	TGCGCCAGCAGCTTGGCCCGGGCGGAGGCCTACGAGCAGTACTTC
TRBV5-5	TRBD2	NA	15	TRBJ2-5	CASSLWEGPQETQYF	TGTGCCAGCAGCTTGTGGGAGGGACCCCAAGAGACCCAGTACTTC
TRBV18	NA	NA	15	TRBJ1-2	CASSLRSTENYGYTF	TGTGCCAGCTCACTACGGTCGACAGAGAACTATGGCTACACCTTC
TRBV4-2	NA	NA	15	TRBJ2-6	CASSQDASGANVLTF	TGTGCCAGCAGCCAAGATGCCTCTGGGGCCAACGTCCTGACTTTC
TRBV5-1	NA	NA	15	TRBJ2-7	CASSLGLKDSYEQYF	TGCGCCAGCAGCTTGGGTCTTAAGGATAGCTACGAGCAGTACTTC
TRBV5-8	TRBD1	NA	13	TRBJ1-6	CASSSTGDSPLHF	TGTGCCAGCAGCTCAACAGGGGATTCACCCCTCCACTTT
TRBV27	NA	NA	14	TRBJ2-5	CASSFTGSEETQYF	TGTGCCAGCAGTTTTACAGGATCCGAAGAGACCCAGTACTTC
TRBV28	TRBD1	NA	15	TRBJ1-1	CASSFLTGGNTEAFF	TGTGCCAGCAGTTTCTTAACAGGGGGGAACACTGAAGCTTTCTTT
TRBV9	NA	NA	16	TRBJ1-6	CASSVGGNTNNSPLHF	TGTGCCAGCAGCGTAGGGGGAAATACAAATAATTCACCCCTCCACTTT
TRBV5-6	NA	NA	16	TRBJ2-5	CASSLSRAAVEETQYF	TGTGCCAGCAGCTTGTCGCGTGCGGCGGTGGAAGAGACCCAGTACTTC
TRBV13	NA	NA	13	TRBJ2-7	CASSLGRTYEQYF	TGTGCCAGCAGCCTGGGACGGACCTACGAGCAGTACTTC
TRBV6-5	NA	NA	14	TRBJ1-2	CASSYAGAGYGYTF	TGTGCCAGCAGTTACGCAGGGGCTGGTTATGGCTACACCTTC
TRBV27	NA	once	15	TRBJ2-1	CASNLTDNQYNEQFF	TGTGCCAGCAATCTTACGGATAACCAATACAATGAGCAGTTCTTC
TRBV5-5	NA	NA	16	TRBJ2-7	CASKIGQGWTSYEQYF	TGTGCCAGCAAAATAGGACAGGGATGGACTAGCTACGAGCAGTACTTC